The present T cell receptor beta chain was sequenced within a study of shared clonotypes between healthy human individuals. About the study: Per donor, CD8 memory used one plate, CD8 naive used two, CD4 memory used three and CD4 naive used three. Study-level points and caveats: Larger estimated richness was generally recorded for naive subsets relative to memory subsets.

The CDR3 spans 16 residues. Trimming left V 0 bases short and J 0 bases short, with 11 bases between. Germline V CDR1 and CDR2: MGHRA, YSYEKL. Note on this clone: Its antigen remains unidentified.

Repertoires were generated with immunoSEQ multiplex PCR, while TCRdb's copy carries only in-frame clones and drops some. The top ten clones hold 0.085% to 0.11% of a sample with about 550,000 clones, 95% of them seen once. Terminally differentiated effector memory CD45RA+ cells were left out of the naive CD8 fraction, which was CD45RO-negative and positively selected for CCR7. Material for sequencing was naive CD8+ T cells sorted from blood. The rearrangement links TRBV4-1 to TRBJ2-5; D ambiguous. The source is a woman in her 30s in good health. For the CDR3, the DNA is TGCGCCAGCAGCCAAGAAACGGCGGCAGACCAAGAGACCCAGTACTTC. This translates into CASSQETAADQETQYF.